What follows are 23 T cell receptor beta chains derived from one specimen sequenced in a study of a mutant IDH1 vaccine in newly diagnosed glioma. Time point: week 5, during vaccination. It was 300 ug of mutant IDH1 20-mer peptide that made up each vaccine dose, given with topical imiquimod. The antigens of these receptors remain unknown. Produced via immunoSEQ multiplex PCR; TCRdb's table is partial and in-frame only. The sample records 25,000 to 30,000 clones, around 85% being singletons. This specimen was PBMCs, taken from a glioma patient whose treatment included an IDH1 peptide vaccine. The source is a man aged 35 to 55 with glioma. Some clones in this sample may be carry-over from other donors' samples.

This chain joins TRBV5-5 and TRBJ1-5; a weak D match, TRBD1 (6 bases). Germline V gene sequence: CDR1 SGHKS, CDR2 YYEKEE (reference sequence). CDR3 length equals 14 residues. V lost 0 bases, J lost 2 bases, and 6 bases lay in between. The CDR3 loop is CASSLAGGNQPQHF. CDR3 bases: TGTGCCAGCAGCTTGGCAGGGGGCAATCAGCCCCAGCATTTT.

J is TRBJ1-1 and V is TRBV30, with D possibly matching TRBD1 (5 bases). V gave up 2 bases and J gave up 0 bases, with 10 bases separating them. CDR1 is GTSNPN, CDR2 SVGIG, per germline (reference sequence). This CDR3 contains 14 residues. The CDR3 loop reads CAWSRGSMNTEAFF. CDR3 bases: TGTGCCTGGAGTAGGGGCTCGATGAACACTGAAGCTTTCTTT.

This sequence joins TRBV4-2 and TRBJ2-3; no definite D call. This CDR3 is 16 amino acids long. V was trimmed by 0 bases and J by 0 bases, leaving 10 bases between them. Germline assignment: CDR1 LGHNA and CDR2 YNFKEQ. The CDR3, as DNA: TGTGCCAGCAGCCAAGATGGCCGACTTAGCACAGATACGCAGTATTTT. Its translation is CASSQDGRLSTDTQYF.

This chain links TRBV7-6 with TRBJ2-3; the D gene is possibly TRBD2 (6 bases). V was trimmed by 4 bases and J by 1 base, leaving 27 bases between them. The CDR3 length is 20 residues. Germline CDR1 is SGHVS and CDR2 is FNYEAQ. As DNA, the CDR3 is TGTGCCAGCAGCTCCATAGGAGGGGTCCCGGGACCTCTGGGCACAGATACGCAGTATTTT. This encodes CASSSIGGVPGPLGTDTQYF. The whole variable domain, filled in from reference TRBV7-6 and TRBJ2-3, reads GAGVSQSPRYKVTKRGQDVALRCDPISGHVSLYWYRQALGQGPEFLTYFNYEAQQDKSGLPNDRFSAERPEGSISTLTIQRTEQRDSAMYRCASSSIGGVPGPLGTDTQYFGPGTRLTVL.

The chain employs TRBV14 and TRBJ1-2, with D maybe TRBD1 (6 bases). The CDR3 has 15 residues. V gave up 4 bases and J gave up 4 bases, with 16 bases separating them. The germline CDR1 and CDR2 sequences are SGHDN and FVKESK. The CDR3 here is CASSPWTAGVYGYTF. CDR3 bases: TGTGCCAGCAGCCCTTGGACAGCAGGAGTCTATGGCTACACCTTC.

This clone was observed a few times. The rearrangement uses TRBV29-1 and TRBJ1-5; D is ambiguous. This CDR3 is built from 12 residues. Between the trimmed V and J ends, which lost 4 bases and 5 bases, there was a span of 9 bases. Germline CDR1 reads SQVTM; CDR2 reads ANQGSEA. In DNA, the CDR3 is TGCAGCGTTGCTCACAGCGATCAGCCCCAGCATTTT. Its protein product is CSVAHSDQPQHF.

This clone has a handful of counts. The V and J genes are TRBV6-5 and TRBJ2-5; D is perhaps TRBD2 (6 bases). V lost 9 bases and J 1 base, leaving 15 bases between the germline ends. Germline V gives CDR1 MNHEY, CDR2 SVGAGI. The CDR3 runs 14 residues. The CDR3 coding sequence is TGTGCCAGTAAAGGGGCGGGGAGCCAAGAGACCCAGTACTTC. Translation: CASKGAGSQETQYF.

The CDR3 here is CASSQVQAGTQETQYF. The DNA of the CDR3 is TGTGCCAGCAGCCAAGTACAGGCAGGAACCCAAGAGACCCAGTACTTC. The rearrangement joins TRBV14 to TRBJ2-5; D might be TRBD1 (5 bases). Trimming removed 1 base at V and 1 base at J, with 13 bases between. This CDR3 comprises 16 residues. Germline-derived CDR1 and CDR2 are SGHDN and FVKESK.

This rearrangement joins TRBV5-1 to TRBJ2-4; 7 bases line up with TRBD1. Germline-derived CDR1 and CDR2 are SGHRS and YFSETQ. V trimming: 0 bases; J trimming: 9 bases; junction bases outside the gene matches: 12. The CDR3 totals 16 residues. In DNA, the CDR3 is TGCGCCAGCAGCTTGGGCTCGACAGGGCCGGGTGTCATTCAGTACTTC. It encodes CASSLGSTGPGVIQYF.

This clone showed up just a few times. The J gene is TRBJ1-2, the V gene TRBV5-6; the match to TRBD1 covers 9 bases. After removal of 3 bases from V and 0 bases from J, the junction contained 0 bases not matched to a gene. The CDR3 is made up of 14 amino acids. CDR1 and CDR2 from the germline V gene are SGHDT and YYEEEE. Here the CDR3 reads CASSWDRANYGYTF. DNA of the CDR3: TGTGCCAGCAGCTGGGACAGGGCTAACTATGGCTACACCTTC.

The rearrangement links TRBV27 to TRBJ2-7; 11 bases agree with TRBD1. Trimming removed 0 bases from V and 4 bases from J; junction bases left unmatched: 5. This CDR3 comprises 16 residues. Germline CDR1 reads MNHEY; CDR2 reads SMNVEV (reference sequence). The CDR3 DNA reads as TGTGCCAGCAGTTTATCAGGACAGGGGGCCGGGTACGAGCAGTACTTC. It is translated as CASSLSGQGAGYEQYF.

V is TRBV18 and J is TRBJ2-1; unclear D gene. This CDR3 is built from 16 residues. Trimming stripped 3 bases from V and 0 bases from J, with 12 bases between. Germline V gives CDR1 KGHSH, CDR2 LQKENI. For the CDR3, the DNA is TGTGCCAGCTCACCGCTGGACGTGAGCTCCTACAATGAGCAGTTCTTC. Amino acid sequence: CASSPLDVSSYNEQFF.

V usage is TRBV19 and J usage is TRBJ1-2; 7 positions match TRBD1. Germline V lookup: CDR1 LNHDA, CDR2 SQIVND (reference sequence). V shed 4 bases, J shed 3 bases, and the junction held 2 bases outside the gene matches. The CDR3 loop spans 13 amino acids. The CDR3 DNA reads as TGTGCCAGTAGTAGAACAGGGGACTATGGCTACACCTTC. It translates to CASSRTGDYGYTF.

This rearrangement joins TRBV6-1 to TRBJ1-5; a possible D gene is TRBD1 (5 bases). This CDR3 comprises 15 residues. V shed 2 bases and J shed 0 bases, with 8 bases lying between them. The germline CDR1 and CDR2 sequences are MNHNS and SASEGT. The CDR3 DNA follows: TGTGCCAGCAGTGAAACAGGATCTAGCAATCAGCCCCAGCATTTT. It encodes CASSETGSSNQPQHF.

The V gene is TRBV7-6, the J gene TRBJ1-1; D not certain. Germline CDR1 SGHVS, CDR2 FNYEAQ. The length of the CDR3 is 14 residues. V dropped 2 bases and J dropped 1 base, with 8 bases sitting between them. Here the CDR3 DNA reads TGTGCCAGCAGCTTACCTGGCGGGAACACTGAAGCTTTCTTT. Translation: CASSLPGGNTEAFF. The full variable domain, its missing parts supplied by reference TRBV7-6 and TRBJ1-1, is GAGVSQSPRYKVTKRGQDVALRCDPISGHVSLYWYRQALGQGPEFLTYFNYEAQQDKSGLPNDRFSAERPEGSISTLTIQRTEQRDSAMYRCASSLPGGNTEAFFGQGTRLTVV.

The V call is TRBV27, the J call TRBJ2-7; TRBD1 might be the D (6 bases). The CDR3 contains 15 residues. V lost 5 bases to trimming and J lost 7 bases, with 21 bases between them. Per germline, CDR1 MNHEY and CDR2 SMNVEV (reference sequence). CDR3 residues: CASSRRAGVLGEQYF. The DNA for the CDR3 is TGTGCCAGCAGTCGGCGGGCAGGGGTTTTGGGTGAGCAGTACTTC.

This clone appeared a few times. The chain combines TRBV7-9 with TRBJ1-2, with D hard to call. Germline V CDR1 and CDR2: SEHNR, FQNEAQ (reference sequence). V lost 5 bases and J lost 8, with 15 bases in between. The CDR3 extends over 13 amino acids. The CDR3 region has the DNA TGTGCCAGCAGCCGCGGCTGGGCTTGGGGCTACACCTTC. Its protein product is CASSRGWAWGYTF.

This chain links TRBV6-5 with TRBJ1-3; D unclear. The ends were cut back, 2 bases at V and 3 bases at J, with 5 bases in the middle. CDR1 and CDR2 (germline): MNHEY, SVGAGI. The CDR3 covers 13 residues. DNA for the CDR3: TGTGCCAGCAGTTACAACAGTGGAAACACCATATATTTT. This sequence encodes CASSYNSGNTIYF.

By share of the sample, this clone is medium-sized (0.01 to 0.1%). The chain couples TRBV4-1 to TRBJ2-7, with D tentatively TRBD1 or TRBD2 (6 bases each). This CDR3 region has 12 residues. Trimming shortened V by 4 bases and J by 6 bases, and 10 bases separated the two germline ends. CDR1 and CDR2 (germline): MGHRA, YSYEKL. CDR3 in DNA: TGCGCCAGCAGCCTGGAGGGGGGCGAGCAGTACTTC. Protein: CASSLEGGEQYF.

This clone was picked up a small number of times. The chain carries TRBV14 and TRBJ1-1; D might be TRBD1 (6 bases). V dropped 0 bases and J dropped 9 bases, with 14 bases sitting between them. CDR1 is SGHDN, CDR2 FVKESK, per germline. CDR3 length equals 14 residues. Here the CDR3 reads CASSQENDRWKAFF. The CDR3 coding sequence is TGTGCCAGCAGCCAAGAAAACGACAGGTGGAAAGCTTTCTTT.

The chain couples TRBV7-9 to TRBJ1-2; D may be TRBD1 (5 bases). The germline V gene has CDR1 SEHNR and CDR2 FQNEAQ (reference sequence). Between the trimmed V and J ends, which lost 1 base and 5 bases, there was a span of 17 bases. This CDR3 region has 16 residues. For the CDR3, the DNA is TGTGCCAGCAGCTTAGTCGGCAGGGAGAGTGAATATGGCTACACCTTC. Amino acids: CASSLVGRESEYGYTF. The complete variable domain, with remaining parts taken from reference TRBV7-9 and TRBJ1-2, reads DTGVSQNPRHKITKRGQNVTFRCDPISEHNRLYWYRQTLGQGPEFLTYFQNEAQLEKSRLLSDRFSAERPKGSFSTLEIQRTEQGDSAMYLCASSLVGRESEYGYTFGSGTRLTVV.

The rearrangement joins TRBV18 to TRBJ1-2; D remains ambiguous. V lost 0 bases and J 1 base, leaving 3 bases between the germline ends. The CDR3 runs 13 residues. In germline, CDR1 is KGHSH, CDR2 LQKENI. CDR3 in DNA: TGTGCCAGCTCACCACCGGTTAACTATGGCTACACCTTC. It codes for CASSPPVNYGYTF.

This clone was detected a few times. The V and J genes are TRBV15 and TRBJ1-2; D gene unclear. There are 13 residues in the CDR3. Germline assignment: CDR1 LNHNV and CDR2 YYDKDF (reference sequence). Trimming took 0 bases from V and 8 from J, leaving 10 bases between them. CDR3 sequence (DNA): TGTGCCACCAGCAGAGAGGCAGGAATGGGCTACACCTTC. Its protein is CATSREAGMGYTF.